The sequence of this T cell receptor (beta chain) was determined in a study of breast tumors, draining lymph nodes, adjacent tissues (dated by TCRdb to about 2016). In terms of the full investigation: In breast cancer patients, the study compared the TCR beta repertoires of tumor, adjacent nontumor tissue and axillary lymph nodes. In human breast cancer, the study set out to evaluate how tumor, surrounding tissue and draining lymph node repertoires relate to one another and whether T cells may move between these sites. Overall results and qualifications from the work: The conclusion that tumor T cells originate in lymph nodes was framed as consistent with a hypothesis rather than directly demonstrated. In luminal-like breast cancer, tumor and nontumor tissue repertoires resembled each other significantly more than in basal-like breast cancer. Tumor T-cell repertoires showed less diversity than lymph node repertoires and more diversity than nontumor tissue repertoires, and tumor T-cell repertoires showed preferential V and J gene usage. The data were considered consistent with the idea that most tumor T cells come from the lymph node and then expand in tumor tissue.

Sequencing instrument: Illumina HiSeq 2000. TCR beta chain libraries were generated through multiplex PCR amplification. The amplified TCR beta chain products were analyzed by high-throughput sequencing. The raw public data were reprocessed by TCRdb itself: fastp quality trimming at Q25, MiXCR clonotype calling, in-frame beta chains only. Duplicate CDR3 protein sequences are folded into a single record with the most common DNA and genes. In all, the sample holds 140,000 or so distinct CDR3 sequences, and approximately 32% of those were seen once. The ten largest account for about 2.5% of the sample. Concerning this clonotype: Its specific antigen is unknown. The DNA is left out, because the CDR3 cannot be placed on it with certainty; the CDR3 is given as TCRdb lists it.

Lymph node samples were obtained from the axillary draining lymph nodes of breast cancer patients. The CDR3 runs 15 residues from the cysteine to the phenylalanine. Recombination joined TRBV12-3 or TRBV12-4 with TRBJ2-4; the DNA was not compared with TRBD1, the D call given in the table. This TCR was recovered from a female donor with breast cancer. Some clones in this sample may be carry-over from other donors' samples. Input material: axillary lymph node tissue. The CDR3 loop reads CASSFGVGQGNIRYF.